A single sample gave rise to the 21 T cell receptor beta chains below, sequenced in a study of T cell repertoires in cytomegalovirus infection (dated by TCRdb to between 2017 and 2020). The treatment or condition label of this sample denotes: in vitro stimulation with specific CMV peptide epitopes to enrich CMV-specific T cells. No antigen has been identified for these receptors. Sequencing instrument: Illumina HiSeq 1500. TCRdb trimmed public reads at Q25 via fastp, called clones via MiXCR and kept in-frame beta chains. Rows with one shared CDR3 protein collapse into an entry with the most common genes and DNA. This sample is represented by approximately 910,000 distinct CDR3 sequences; roughly 31% of them were singletons. The ten biggest clones cover about 14% of the sample. This specimen was cultured CD8+ T cells from PBMCs, taken from culture after CMV antigen stimulation. Receptors originate from a human donor in good health (CMV status not recorded). Some clones in this sample may be carry-over from other donors' samples.

This chain's CDR3 is CASSYWELAGTDTQYF. CDR3 bases: TGTGCCAGCAGTTACTGGGAACTAGCCGGCACAGATACGCAGTATTTT. The gene calls are TRBV6-2 or TRBV6-3 and TRBJ2-3; D is possibly TRBD2 (6 bases). Trimming shortened V by 1 base and J by 1 base, and 12 bases separated the two germline ends. Germline V gives CDR1 MNHEY, CDR2 SVGEGT. CDR3 length equals 16 residues.

V usage is TRBV19 and J usage is TRBJ2-7; D is possibly TRBD2 (7 bases). Per germline, CDR1 LNHDA and CDR2 SQIVND (reference sequence). CDR3 size: 13 residues. V was shortened by 11 bases and J by 6 bases, with 20 bases between the two germline ends. CDR3 residues: CAPPWGGGCEQYF. CDR3 DNA: TGTGCCCCCCCATGGGGGGGCGGGTGCGAGCAGTACTTC.

This clonotype was picked up a small number of times. The rearrangement uses TRBV6-4 and TRBJ1-2, with D tentatively TRBD1 (5 bases). The germline V gene encodes CDR1 MRHNA and CDR2 SNTAGT. The CDR3 totals 13 residues. Between the trimmed V and J ends, which lost 3 bases and 14 bases, there was a span of 19 bases. This chain's CDR3 is CASSDSPGSAFTF. CDR3 DNA sequence: TGTGCCAGCAGTGATTCCCCAGGGAGCGCCTTTACCTTC.

The genes are TRBV6-2 or TRBV6-3 and TRBJ2-2; 11 positions agree with TRBD1. Trimming cost V 6 bases and J 6 bases; bases outside gene matches: 9. Per germline, CDR1 MNHEY and CDR2 SVGEGT. The CDR3 sequence is 16 residues long. The CDR3 loop is CASSRTGGDMSGELFF. The CDR3 DNA reads TGTGCCAGCAGCCGGACAGGGGGCGATATGTCCGGGGAGCTGTTTTTT.

This chain uses TRBV20-1 with TRBJ1-5; D gene uncertain. V was pared by 0 bases and J by 0 bases, with 6 bases between. The CDR3 is 14 amino acids. Germline lookup yields CDR1 DFQATT and CDR2 SNEGSKA (reference sequence). The CDR3 DNA follows: TGCAGTGCTAGAGACAAGCGTAGCAATCAGCCCCAGCATTTT. This sequence encodes CSARDKRSNQPQHF.

This clonotype was found many times. This rearrangement joins TRBV7-9 to TRBJ2-5; D might be TRBD1 or TRBD2, each matching 5 bases. CDR1 and CDR2 from the germline V gene are SEHNR and FQNEAQ (reference sequence). The V and J ends lost 4 bases and 4 bases respectively, with 10 bases between them. The CDR3 loop spans 13 amino acids. The CDR3 DNA sequence: TGTGCCAGCAGCTCGACTGGGGGAGAGACCCAGTACTTC. It yields the protein CASSSTGGETQYF.

This clonotype came up a few times. The chain joins TRBV19 to TRBJ1-2; D is uncertain. Germline V CDR1 and CDR2: LNHDA, SQIVND (reference sequence). With 4 bases removed from V and 2 bases from J, the gap between germline ends came to 11 bases. The CDR3 loop spans 14 amino acids. The CDR3 loop reads CASSNEGVNYGYTF. The DNA for the CDR3 is TGTGCCAGTAGTAACGAGGGAGTCAACTATGGCTACACCTTC.

This clonotype was detected only a few times. The V call is TRBV27, the J call TRBJ2-5; 8 bases are a match to TRBD2. Germline V gives CDR1 MNHEY, CDR2 SMNVEV (reference sequence). V dropped 11 bases and J dropped 7; count of bases not matched to a gene: 12. This CDR3 region has 13 residues. CDR3 sequence reads: CAARAGAQGTQYF. CDR3 DNA sequence: TGTGCCGCAAGAGCGGGGGCCCAGGGGACCCAGTACTTC.

In its sample, this clonotype was seen a few times. The chain has TRBV4-1 and TRBJ1-5; no clear D. Looked up from germline, CDR1 is MGHRA and CDR2 is YSYEKL. Trimming removed 3 bases from V and 1 base from J, with 10 bases in between. There are 15 residues in the CDR3. The CDR3 here is CASSQISGSNQPQHF. The CDR3 DNA reads TGCGCCAGCAGCCAGATTAGTGGGAGCAATCAGCCCCAGCATTTT.

As regards this clonotype: Relative to the germline gene, one junction end is altered; a read error may explain this. The chain couples TRBV7-7 to TRBJ2-2; TRBD2 is a possible D gene (6 bases). The CDR3 length is 19 residues. Germline CDR1 is SSHAT and CDR2 is FNYEAQ (reference sequence). DNA of the CDR3: TGTGCTAGCAGCCTCGAACCGGGACTCCAAGTGTTGAACACCGGGGAGCTGTTTTTT. Its protein product is CASSLEPGLQVLNTGELFF.

Many counts were recorded for this clonotype. The V gene is TRBV7-4, the J gene TRBJ2-3; a weak D match, TRBD2 (5 bases). V lost 5 bases and J lost 2, with 8 bases in between. The germline V gene encodes CDR1 SGHVT and CDR2 SQSDAQ. The CDR3 loop spans 13 amino acids. CDR3 in amino acids: CASSQRTTDTQYF. CDR3 in DNA: TGTGCCAGCAGCCAGCGGACCACAGATACGCAGTATTTT. Filled out from reference TRBV7-4 and TRBJ2-3, the complete variable domain reads GAGVSQSPRYKVAKRGRDVALRCDSISGHVTLYWYRQTLGQGSEVLTYSQSDAQRDKSGRPSGRFSAERPERSVSTLKIQRTEQGDSAVYLCASSQRTTDTQYFGPGTRLTVL.

This clonotype was counted between two and nine times. The chain links TRBV14 to TRBJ2-2, with 8 bases that match TRBD1. CDR1 is SGHDN, CDR2 FVKESK, per germline. This CDR3 has 16 residues. J gave up 2 bases and V 4 bases, and 6 bases lay outside the gene matches. CDR3 bases: TGTGCCAGCAGCCCTCTGGGACAGGTTAACACCGGGGAGCTGTTTTTT. Its protein is CASSPLGQVNTGELFF.

Remarks on this clonotype: Relative to the germline gene, one junction end is altered; a read error may explain this. The chain joins TRBV4-2 to TRBJ2-1; perhaps D is TRBD1 or TRBD2 (5 bases each). The CDR3 has 12 amino acids. Per the germline V gene, CDR1 is LGHNA and CDR2 is YNFKEQ. CDR3 amino acids: CASREGPHEEFF. Written as DNA, the CDR3 is TGTGCCAGCAGAGAGGGACCACATGAGGAGTTCTTC.

This clonotype was observed at least ten times. DNA for the CDR3: TGTGCCAGCAGCGCCCGACAGGGACTGAAGGCCGGGGAGCTGTTTTTT. Amino acid sequence: CASSARQGLKAGELFF. The chain carries TRBV7-9 and TRBJ2-2; tentatively, D is TRBD1 (7 bases). The CDR3 runs to 16 residues. CDR1 and CDR2 (germline): SEHNR, FQNEAQ (reference sequence). V was trimmed by 5 bases and J by 6 bases, leaving 19 bases between them. Full variable domain (rest looked up from reference TRBV7-9 and TRBJ2-2): DTGVSQNPRHKITKRGQNVTFRCDPISEHNRLYWYRQTLGQGPEFLTYFQNEAQLEKSRLLSDRFSAERPKGSFSTLEIQRTEQGDSAMYLCASSARQGLKAGELFFGEGSRLTVL.

The chain carries TRBV6-5 and TRBJ2-6, with TRBD1 as a possible D gene (6 bases). The CDR3 is 16 residues long. The germline gives CDR1 MNHEY, CDR2 SVGAGI. Trimming left V 2 bases short and J 2 bases short, with 10 bases between. The CDR3: CASSYAQGPGANVLTF. The CDR3 DNA is TGTGCCAGCAGTTACGCACAGGGCCCTGGGGCCAACGTCCTGACTTTC.

V is TRBV6-6 and J is TRBJ1-5; D remains unclear. Deletions cut 6 bases from V and 6 bases from J, with 18 bases between. Germline CDR1 and CDR2: MNHNY and SVGAGI (reference sequence). This CDR3 is 15 amino acids long. As DNA, the CDR3 is TGTGCCAGCAGCAGGTCCTTTGACGCCCTTCAGCCCCAGCATTTT. It is translated as CASSRSFDALQPQHF.

V is TRBV18 and J is TRBJ1-2; D unclear. CDR1 is KGHSH, CDR2 LQKENI, per germline. The CDR3 is 14 residues long. The germline V and J ends were trimmed by 0 bases and 4 bases, with 9 bases remaining between them. CDR3 region: CASSPPITFYGYTF. The DNA for the CDR3 is TGTGCCAGCTCACCACCGATTACCTTCTATGGCTACACCTTC.

This chain connects TRBV7-9 to TRBJ2-7; weak D call: TRBD2 (5 bases). V lost 10 bases to trimming and J lost 3 bases, with 19 bases between them. The CDR3 is made up of 14 amino acids. Germline-derived CDR1 and CDR2 are SEHNR and FQNEAQ (reference sequence). The chain's CDR3 is CATASEDWLYEQYF. The CDR3 DNA sequence: TGTGCCACCGCGTCGGAGGACTGGCTCTACGAGCAGTACTTC.

This clonotype was seen a handful of times. V is TRBV7-9 and J is TRBJ2-1; D perhaps matches TRBD2 (6 bases). Trimming took 5 bases from V and 10 from J, leaving 18 bases between them. The V gene's germline CDR1 is SEHNR and CDR2 FQNEAQ (reference sequence). The CDR3 sequence is 14 residues long. CDR3 sequence: CASSPGGSWGEQFF. As DNA, the CDR3 is TGTGCCAGCAGCCCAGGAGGGAGTTGGGGGGAGCAGTTCTTC.

V gene TRBV4-1 combines with J gene TRBJ1-2; D gene ambiguous. Trimming removed 6 bases at V and 0 bases at J, with 14 bases between. Germline V gene data show CDR1 as MGHRA and CDR2 as YSYEKL. The CDR3 covers 15 residues. CDR3 amino acids: CASSLEALANYGYTF. CDR3 sequence (DNA): TGCGCCAGCAGTCTAGAGGCACTAGCTAACTATGGCTACACCTTC.

The CDR3 DNA reads TGTGCCAACACACGGGGCATGGGCACTGAAGCTTTCTTT. As protein: CANTRGMGTEAFF. The chain employs TRBV6-1 and TRBJ1-1; D may be TRBD1 (5 bases). CDR1 is MNHNS, CDR2 SASEGT, per germline. Trimming removed 10 bases from V and 4 bases from J, with 16 bases in between. This CDR3 contains 13 residues.